The clone carrying this T cell receptor (beta chain) was observed a handful of times. Antigen specificity is unknown. This sample stems from a study of shared clonotypes between healthy human individuals. General study findings and limits: Naive subsets usually exceeded memory subsets in estimated richness.

Clones were sequenced by immunoSEQ multiplex PCR, and TCRdb holds only the in-frame ones, with some missing. The sample yields about 2.4 million clones, approximately 93% seen once. Germline CDR1 MDHEN, CDR2 SYDVKM. There are 13 residues in the CDR3. The V gene lost 7 bases and the J gene lost 6 bases, with 15 bases spanning the gap. The TCR comes from a man between 18 and 35 years old in good health. Some clones in this sample may be carry-over from other donors' samples. The genes are TRBV28 and TRBJ1-1, with D unresolved. Sequenced: naive CD4+ T cells from PBMCs. Subset noted: CD45RA+ positively selected. The CDR3 sequence is CASTLTAEAEAFF. The CDR3 DNA sequence: TGTGCCAGCACCCTCACGGCGGAGGCTGAAGCTTTCTTT.